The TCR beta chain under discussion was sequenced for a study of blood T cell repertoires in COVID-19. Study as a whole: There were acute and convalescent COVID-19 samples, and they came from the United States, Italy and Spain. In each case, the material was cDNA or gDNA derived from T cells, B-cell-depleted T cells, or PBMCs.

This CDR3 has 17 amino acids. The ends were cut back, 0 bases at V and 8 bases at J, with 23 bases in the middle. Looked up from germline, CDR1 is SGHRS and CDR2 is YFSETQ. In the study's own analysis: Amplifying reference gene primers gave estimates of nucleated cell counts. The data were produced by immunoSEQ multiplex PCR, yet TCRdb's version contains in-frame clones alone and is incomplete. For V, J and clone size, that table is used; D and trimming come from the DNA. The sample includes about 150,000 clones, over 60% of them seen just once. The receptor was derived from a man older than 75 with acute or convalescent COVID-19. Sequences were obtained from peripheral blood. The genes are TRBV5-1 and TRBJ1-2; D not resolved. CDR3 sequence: CASSLVGRASQGSGYTF. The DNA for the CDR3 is TGCGCCAGCAGCTTGGTAGGGCGTGCTTCCCAAGGGAGCGGCTACACCTTC.